The 8 T cell receptor beta chains below come from one sample, sequenced in a study of blood T cell repertoires in COVID-19. Sequenced by immunoSEQ multiplex PCR; TCRdb stores in-frame clones only, minus some. The sample holds around 100,000 clones, approximately 84% seen once. The sample taken for sequencing was peripheral blood. The receptors originated from a woman in her forties with acute or convalescent COVID-19.

The chain joins TRBV7-3 to TRBJ2-3; D is possibly TRBD1 (5 bases). Germline V CDR1 and CDR2: SGHTA, FQGTGA. This CDR3 region has 12 residues. Between the trimmed V and J ends, which lost 1 base and 9 bases, there was a span of 8 bases. CDR3 sequence (DNA): TGTGCCAGCAGCTTAAAGGGGTCCACGCAGTATTTT. This translates into CASSLKGSTQYF.

The genes are TRBV5-8 and TRBJ2-3, with 7 bases that match TRBD2. CDR3 size: 13 residues. Losses at the gene ends were 2 bases for V and 3 bases for J; bases not matched to a gene: 0. Germline V gives CDR1 SGHTS, CDR2 YDEGEE. CDR3 protein: CASSFSGTDTQYF. DNA of the CDR3: TGTGCCAGCAGCTTTAGCGGGACAGATACGCAGTATTTT.

This clone appeared a single time. Other DNA sequences within the sample encode an identical CDR3. The CDR3 loop reads CASSQDRGTEAFF. The CDR3 DNA sequence: TGCGCCAGCAGCCAAGACAGGGGCACTGAAGCTTTCTTT. This chain joins TRBV4-1 and TRBJ1-1; a possible D gene is TRBD1 (6 bases). The V gene's germline CDR1 is MGHRA and CDR2 YSYEKL. The CDR3 is 13 residues long. V was trimmed by 0 bases and J by 4 bases, leaving 6 bases between them.

This clone was seen a single time. V and J are TRBV7-3 and TRBJ2-3, with a possible D match to TRBD1 (5 bases). Germline CDR1 and CDR2: SGHTA and FQGTGA. This CDR3 is 14 amino acids long. V shed 5 bases and J shed 3 bases, with 12 bases lying between them. In DNA form, the CDR3 reads TGTGCCAGCAGCCCCCCAGGGCGAACAGATACGCAGTATTTT. This codes for CASSPPGRTDTQYF.

The chain carries TRBV5-6 and TRBJ2-7; no clear D. Germline lookup yields CDR1 SGHDT and CDR2 YYEEEE. CDR3 size: 11 residues. V dropped 4 bases and J dropped 6 bases, with 8 bases sitting between them. CDR3 in DNA: TGTGCCAGCAGCATGAGGTCCGAGCAGTACTTC. Protein sequence: CASSMRSEQYF.

The genes are TRBV18 and TRBJ2-6, with 7 bases that match TRBD1. The CDR3 extends over 16 amino acids. V gave up 5 bases and J gave up 4 bases; unmatched junction bases: 8. From germline, CDR1 is KGHSH and CDR2 LQKENI. The CDR3 DNA sequence: TGTGCCAGCTCATCCTTACAGGGGAACGGGGCCAACGTCCTGACTTTC. As protein: CASSSLQGNGANVLTF.

The genes are TRBV28 and TRBJ2-1; 7 bases fit TRBD2. V lost 7 bases to trimming and J lost 7 bases; unmatched junction nucleotides: 13. Germline lookup yields CDR1 MDHEN and CDR2 SYDVKM. The CDR3 is made up of 15 amino acids. The DNA for the CDR3 is TGTGCCAGCATATCGCTAGGGGAGGGAGGGAATGAGCAGTTCTTC. Its translation is CASISLGEGGNEQFF.

In this sample, this clone turned up once. The chain has TRBV20-1 and TRBJ1-6, with 7 bases lining up with TRBD1. The germline V gene has CDR1 DFQATT and CDR2 SNEGSKA (reference sequence). This CDR3 contains 16 residues. With V trimmed by 3 bases and J by 7 bases, 12 bases remained unmatched. The CDR3, as DNA: TGCAGTGCTAGTAATGTCCAGGGACAGCGAAATTCACCCCTCCACTTT. This gives the protein CSASNVQGQRNSPLHF.